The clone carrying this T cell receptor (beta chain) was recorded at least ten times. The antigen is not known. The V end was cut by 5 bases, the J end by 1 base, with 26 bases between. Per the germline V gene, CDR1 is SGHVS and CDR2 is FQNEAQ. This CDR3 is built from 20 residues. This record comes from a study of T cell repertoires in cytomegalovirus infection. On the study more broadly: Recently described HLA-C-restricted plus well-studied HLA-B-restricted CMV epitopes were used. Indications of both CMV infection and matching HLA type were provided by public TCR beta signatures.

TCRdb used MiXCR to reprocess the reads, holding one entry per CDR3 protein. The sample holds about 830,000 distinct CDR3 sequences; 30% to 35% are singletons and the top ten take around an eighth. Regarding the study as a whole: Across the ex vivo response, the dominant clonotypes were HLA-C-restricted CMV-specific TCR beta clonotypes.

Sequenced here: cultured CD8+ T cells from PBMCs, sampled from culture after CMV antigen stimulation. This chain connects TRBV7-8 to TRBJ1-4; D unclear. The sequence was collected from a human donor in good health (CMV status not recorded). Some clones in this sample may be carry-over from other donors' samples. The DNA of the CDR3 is TGTGCCAGCAGCCGAACTAAGGGCGAGGGTTATAGGAGAACTAATGAAAAACTGTTTTTT. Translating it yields CASSRTKGEGYRRTNEKLFF.